Following are 32 T cell receptor beta chains from one sample sequenced in a study of T cell responses to AZD1222 COVID-19 vaccine (TCRdb year 2021). Read against the paper, the sample's time point label means: about 28 days (+/-7) after the second vaccine dose. The library was generated by the immunoSEQ multiplex PCR assay. Here the immuneACCESS table is served through TCRdb, limited to in-frame sequences with V and J called. Missing clones are a known gap in these copies; in checked studies unresolved V genes cover under half, and the rest lacks a known reason. Recorded for this sample are around 130,000 clones; approximately 88% of them occurred a single time. Around 5% of the sample comes from the top ten. The sequencing used peripheral blood, collected 28 days after the second AZD1222 dose. These receptors came from an adult who received the AZD1222 COVID-19 vaccine.

CDR3 region: CASSPGQGEGEQFF. Written as DNA, the CDR3 is TGTGCCAGCAGCCCAGGACAGGGGGAGGGTGAGCAGTTCTTC. V and J are TRBV11-3 and TRBJ2-1, with 10 nucleotides matching TRBD1. Looked up from germline, CDR1 is SGHNT and CDR2 is YENEEA. The J segment lost 9 bases and the V segment lost 5 bases, leaving 7 bases of the junction unmatched. This CDR3 contains 14 residues.

V and J are TRBV5-6 and TRBJ1-1; 7 bases fit TRBD1. CDR1 is SGHDT and CDR2 is YYEEEE in the germline V gene. V gave up 4 bases and J gave up 3 bases; unmatched junction bases: 6. This CDR3 has 14 residues. CDR3 sequence: CASSLRDRHTEAFF. Here the CDR3 DNA reads TGTGCCAGCAGCCTAAGGGACAGACACACTGAAGCTTTCTTT.

This chain joins TRBV19 and TRBJ1-1, with no clear D. The CDR3 is 15 amino acids. Germline loops: CDR1 LNHDA, CDR2 SQIVND (reference sequence). The V gene lost 3 bases and the J gene lost 4 bases, with 15 bases spanning the gap. The chain's CDR3 is CASSIPVISGTEAFF. The DNA of the CDR3 is TGTGCCAGTAGTATTCCTGTTATTTCGGGCACTGAAGCTTTCTTT.

CDR3 amino acids: CGGHLNTEAFF. The CDR3 DNA reads as TGCGGGGGACATCTGAACACTGAAGCTTTCTTT. The gene calls are TRBV20-1 and TRBJ1-1; D may be TRBD1 (6 bases). Per the germline V gene, CDR1 is DFQATT and CDR2 is SNEGSKA (reference sequence). There are 11 residues in the CDR3.

This chain links TRBV10-3 with TRBJ2-1, with 10 bases aligning to TRBD1. From germline, CDR1 is ENHRY and CDR2 SYGVKD. J gave up 5 bases and V 10 bases, and 8 bases lay outside the gene matches. The CDR3 runs to 14 residues. In nucleotides, the CDR3 is TGTGCCACCAAGGGGGACAGGGGAAACAATGAGCAGTTCTTC. Translating it yields CATKGDRGNNEQFF.

This clone appeared once. J is TRBJ2-7 and V is TRBV30, with D unresolved. Germline assignment: CDR1 GTSNPN and CDR2 SVGIG (reference sequence). V lost 2 bases, J lost 3 bases, and 8 bases lay in between. The CDR3 has 12 amino acids. CDR3 coding DNA: TGTGCCTGGAGTCGCAAGGGCTACGAGCAGTACTTC. Translation: CAWSRKGYEQYF.

This chain joins TRBV9 and TRBJ1-5; D is undetermined. The CDR3 sequence is 13 residues long. Germline V gene sequence: CDR1 SGDLS, CDR2 YYNGEE. V lost 4 bases, J lost 5 bases, and 10 bases lay in between. The CDR3 region is CASSPDLDQPQHF. DNA of the CDR3: TGTGCCAGCAGCCCCGACTTAGATCAGCCCCAGCATTTT.

CDR3 DNA sequence: TGTGCCAGCAGCCCGTTACGACAGGGGAGCAATCAGCCCCAGCATTTT. Translated, it gives CASSPLRQGSNQPQHF. The genes are TRBV7-9 and TRBJ1-5; 8 bases match TRBD1. The CDR3 length is 16 residues. In germline, CDR1 is SEHNR, CDR2 FQNEAQ (reference sequence). V trimming: 5 bases; J trimming: 1 base; junction bases outside the gene matches: 7.

The chain joins TRBV2 to TRBJ1-1; unclear D gene. There are 13 residues in the CDR3. The V gene's germline CDR1 is SNHLY and CDR2 FYNNEI. The V end was cut by 2 bases, the J end by 7 bases, with 11 bases between. The CDR3 DNA is TGTGCCAGCAGTGAATTTCTTTCGGGTGAAGCTTTCTTT. This sequence encodes CASSEFLSGEAFF.

J is TRBJ2-2 and V is TRBV11-3; D is undetermined. CDR3 size: 13 residues. V was pared by 3 bases and J by 6 bases, with 8 bases between. The germline V gene encodes CDR1 SGHNT and CDR2 YENEEA. Here the CDR3 DNA reads TGTGCCAGCAGCTTTCTCCAGCCCGGGGAGCTGTTTTTT. Amino acids: CASSFLQPGELFF.

The V and J genes are TRBV9 and TRBJ2-4; 9 nucleotides agree with TRBD1. Germline CDR1 is SGDLS and CDR2 is YYNGEE. The V and J ends lost 3 bases and 0 bases, in that order; junction bases with no gene match: 4. The CDR3 length is 16 residues. The CDR3 here is CASSEGQGIAKNIQYF. Here the CDR3 DNA reads TGTGCCAGCAGCGAGGGACAGGGAATAGCCAAAAACATTCAGTACTTC.

This clone occurred once. This specimen includes other DNA sequences encoding the same CDR3. The chain carries TRBV6-1 and TRBJ1-2, with unresolved D. The V gene lost 3 bases and the J gene lost 1 base, with 6 bases spanning the gap. The CDR3 contains 13 residues. Looked up from germline, CDR1 is MNHNS and CDR2 is SASEGT. CDR3 amino acids: CASSEADNYGYTF. The CDR3, as DNA: TGTGCCAGCAGTGAGGCAGATAACTATGGCTACACCTTC.

The count of this clone is one. Germline and junction disagree at one end, which may indicate a read error. V usage is TRBV6-1 and J usage is TRBJ1-2, with TRBD1 as a possible D gene (6 bases). The CDR3 contains 13 residues. The germline V gene has CDR1 MNHNS and CDR2 SASEGT. Here the CDR3 reads CASSDSPGASPHF. The CDR3 nucleotides are TGTGCCAGCAGTGATTCCCCAGGGGCCTCCCCTCACTTC.

The rearrangement joins TRBV30 to TRBJ1-2, with D perhaps matching TRBD1 (6 bases). Trimming left V 3 bases short and J 4 bases short, with 12 bases between. The CDR3 runs 13 residues. Germline V gene sequence: CDR1 GTSNPN, CDR2 SVGIG (reference sequence). CDR3 loop: CAWSAGVSYGYTF. The CDR3 DNA follows: TGTGCCTGGAGCGCAGGGGTTAGCTATGGCTACACCTTC.

This chain joins TRBV7-9 and TRBJ1-1; perhaps TRBD1 as D (5 bases). Trimming took 6 bases from V and 7 from J, leaving 18 bases between them. The germline V gene encodes CDR1 SEHNR and CDR2 FQNEAQ (reference sequence). CDR3 size: 14 residues. The DNA of the CDR3 is TGTGCCAGCAGGTCGCCGGGACTTCGGCATGAAGCTTTCTTT. This translates into CASRSPGLRHEAFF. The variable domain in full, completed from reference TRBV7-9 and TRBJ1-1, reads DTGVSQNPRHKITKRGQNVTFRCDPISEHNRLYWYRQTLGQGPEFLTYFQNEAQLEKSRLLSDRFSAERPKGSFSTLEIQRTEQGDSAMYLCASRSPGLRHEAFFGQGTRLTVV.

A single count supports this clone. A junction end diverges from the germline sequence, so it may reflect a read error. The chain combines TRBV29-1 with TRBJ2-1, with D maybe TRBD2 (7 bases). There are 11 residues in the CDR3. Germline assignment: CDR1 SQVTM and CDR2 ANQGSEA. CDR3 sequence: CSVERGRERVF. In DNA form, the CDR3 reads TGCAGCGTTGAACGGGGGCGGGAGCGGGTCTTC.

The chain links TRBV7-2 to TRBJ1-5; TRBD1 matches at 9 bases. The CDR3 covers 14 residues. Trimming took 5 bases from V and 7 from J; bases not matched to a gene: 6. Germline V gene lookup returns CDR1 SGHTA and CDR2 FQGNSA. This chain's CDR3 is CASSLQGAGQPQHF. The CDR3 region has the DNA TGTGCCAGCAGCCTACAGGGGGCCGGGCAGCCCCAGCATTTT.

A remark on this clone: This sample also contains other DNA sequences that code for the same CDR3. The chain is built from TRBV12-3 or TRBV12-4 and TRBJ1-2; D unclear. The CDR3 consists of 12 residues. V lost 2 bases, J lost 6 bases, and 7 bases lay in between. CDR3 nucleotides: TGTGCCAGCAGTTTACGGGGTGATGGCTACACCTTC. Its protein product is CASSLRGDGYTF.

The J gene is TRBJ1-6, the V gene TRBV6-6, with TRBD1 identical over 9 bases. CDR1 MNHNY and CDR2 SVGAGI come from the germline V gene (reference sequence). The J segment lost 8 bases and the V segment lost 3 bases, leaving 5 bases of the junction unmatched. The CDR3 sequence is 15 residues long. Here the CDR3 DNA reads TGTGCCAGCAGTTATCGACAGGGGGATCATTCACCCCTCCACTTT. It translates to CASSYRQGDHSPLHF.

The genes are TRBV15 and TRBJ2-3; D is possibly TRBD1 (5 bases). The length of the CDR3 is 14 residues. V was shortened by 0 bases and J by 4 bases, with 8 bases between the two germline ends. The germline gives CDR1 LNHNV, CDR2 YYDKDF (reference sequence). In DNA, the CDR3 is TGTGCCACCAGCAGAGAGGCAGGGTCAGATACGCAGTATTTT. This sequence encodes CATSREAGSDTQYF.

V usage is TRBV5-1 and J usage is TRBJ1-1; a weak D match, TRBD1 (5 bases). Germline values: CDR1 SGHRS, CDR2 YFSETQ. The CDR3 consists of 14 residues. V was trimmed by 5 bases and J by 2 bases, leaving 13 bases between them. The CDR3 loop reads CASRVGVENTEAFF. The CDR3 DNA is TGCGCCAGCAGAGTGGGGGTGGAAAACACTGAAGCTTTCTTT.

The V gene is TRBV5-1, the J gene TRBJ2-2; no reliable D call. This CDR3 is 14 amino acids long. V lost 7 bases and J 0 bases, leaving 10 bases between the germline ends. Germline CDR1 SGHRS, CDR2 YFSETQ. In DNA form, the CDR3 reads TGCGCCAGCTCCAGCGACCCGAACACCGGGGAGCTGTTTTTT. Encoded protein: CASSSDPNTGELFF.

V and J are TRBV7-2 and TRBJ2-2; D possibly corresponds to TRBD1 (6 bases). This CDR3 is 14 amino acids long. The V end lost 5 bases, the J end lost 5 bases, and 12 bases lay between the germline ends. Germline lookup yields CDR1 SGHTA and CDR2 FQGNSA. CDR3 residues: CASSRTELTGELFF. The CDR3, as DNA: TGTGCCAGCAGCCGGACAGAATTAACCGGGGAGCTGTTTTTT.

CDR3: CASSGDGFYGYTF. The CDR3, as DNA: TGCGCCAGCAGCGGGGACGGGTTCTATGGCTACACCTTC. The chain carries TRBV5-1 and TRBJ1-2; TRBD1 might be the D (5 bases). Germline V gives CDR1 SGHRS, CDR2 YFSETQ. V shed 4 bases and J shed 4 bases, with 11 bases lying between them. The CDR3 is made up of 13 amino acids.

The chain employs TRBV11-2 and TRBJ2-2, with 7 bases identical to TRBD1. CDR1 is SGHAT, CDR2 FQNNGV, per germline. This CDR3 spans 15 amino acids. V lost 5 bases to trimming and J lost 4 bases; unmatched junction nucleotides: 7. The CDR3 DNA is TGTGCCAGCAGCATCGGACAGGTCGGCACCGGGGAGCTGTTTTTT. Residues: CASSIGQVGTGELFF.

The J gene is TRBJ2-3, the V gene TRBV3-1 (or the pseudogene TRBV3-2); D might be TRBD1 or TRBD2, each matching 7 bases. The germline V gene encodes CDR1 LGHDT and CDR2 YNNKEL (reference sequence). The CDR3 extends over 16 amino acids. V was shortened by 4 bases and J by 2 bases, with 16 bases between the two germline ends. The CDR3 nucleotides are TGTGCCAGCAGCCTCAGACAGGGAGGGGTCACAGATACGCAGTATTTT. It encodes CASSLRQGGVTDTQYF.

The chain joins TRBV30 to TRBJ1-1; no firm D call. The germline V gene encodes CDR1 GTSNPN and CDR2 SVGIG (reference sequence). Trimming cost V 2 bases and J 3 bases, with 13 bases left between them. The CDR3 extends over 14 amino acids. CDR3 nucleotide sequence: TGTGCCTGGAGTACCCCGGACGGATACACTGAAGCTTTCTTT. Encoded protein: CAWSTPDGYTEAFF.

The sample holds one count of this clone. CDR3 nucleotides: TGTGCCATCAGTGAGTTAGGGGAGCTGTTTTTT. It is translated as CAISELGELFF. The chain uses TRBV10-3 and TRBJ2-2, with no clear D. Trimming removed 1 base at V and 8 bases at J, with 2 bases between. The CDR3 is made up of 11 amino acids. CDR1 ENHRY and CDR2 SYGVKD come from the germline V gene.

The rearrangement joins TRBV9 to TRBJ2-5; perhaps TRBD2 as D (6 bases). This CDR3 contains 18 residues. CDR1 and CDR2 from the germline V gene are SGDLS and YYNGEE. Trimming pared 0 bases from V and 0 bases from J, leaving 18 bases between. The CDR3 DNA reads as TGTGCCAGCAGCGTAGCGGGGGACGGGGTGCCCAACCAAGAGACCCAGTACTTC. Its translation: CASSVAGDGVPNQETQYF.

The genes are TRBV11-3 and TRBJ1-1; TRBD1 agrees at 7 bases. The ends lost 5 bases at V and 1 base at J; junction bases unmatched: 7. The CDR3 extends over 15 amino acids. The V gene's germline CDR1 is SGHNT and CDR2 YENEEA. CDR3 sequence: CASSVRQGENTEAFF. CDR3 in DNA: TGTGCCAGCAGCGTCCGACAGGGAGAGAACACTGAAGCTTTCTTT.

The chain combines TRBV7-3 with TRBJ2-7; 7 bases align to TRBD1. Germline-derived CDR1 and CDR2 are SGHTA and FQGTGA. V was pared by 5 bases and J by 3 bases, with 4 bases of the junction left unmatched. This CDR3 region has 13 residues. For the CDR3, the DNA is TGTGCCAGCAGCCCAGACAGGGACTACGAGCAGTACTTC. Translating gives CASSPDRDYEQYF. Complete variable domain (other parts from reference TRBV7-3 and TRBJ2-7): GAGVSQTPSNKVTEKGKYVELRCDPISGHTALYWYRQSLGQGPEFLIYFQGTGAADDSGLPNDRFFAVRPEGSVSTLKIQRTERGDSAVYLCASSPDRDYEQYFGPGTRLTVT.

Concerning this clone: The same CDR3 arises from other DNA sequences in this sample as well. The rearrangement joins TRBV3-1 (or the pseudogene TRBV3-2) to TRBJ2-3; the D is unclear. With 1 base removed from V and 2 bases from J, the gap between germline ends came to 4 bases. The CDR3 loop spans 13 amino acids. The germline V gene has CDR1 LGHDT and CDR2 YNNKEL (reference sequence). Written as DNA, the CDR3 is TGTGCCAGCAGCCAAGGCAACACAGATACGCAGTATTTT. Translation: CASSQGNTDTQYF.